This T cell receptor beta chain was sequenced in a study of identical twins. Study findings and constraints: High-abundance cord blood beta clonotypes had fewer insertions; memory repertoires showed none. For out-of-frame beta sequences, excess twin sharing was weaker.

From germline, CDR1 is SGHAT and CDR2 FQNNGV. After removal of 5 bases from V and 3 bases from J, the junction contained 8 bases not matched to a gene. The CDR3 contains 15 residues. Unique molecular identifiers were in the cDNA, with template-switch universal primer binding. Each CDR3 protein is one row after TCRdb ran MiXCR on the 5' RACE reads. The sample yields 300,000 to 400,000 distinct CDR3 sequences, roughly an eighth seen once. Concerning this clonotype: Its antigen is currently unknown.

The same data also contributed to another study, on yellow fever vaccine responses in identical twins. This second study notes: Twins' vaccine T cell responses reportedly seemed partly convergent and partly personalized.

The source material was CD8+ T cells sorted from blood. This TCR was sampled from a woman aged 18-29 years in good health. The chain links TRBV11-2 to TRBJ2-5; 8 bases agree with TRBD1. CDR3 nucleotide sequence: TGTGCCAGCAGCGGATACGGACAGGGAGAAGAGACCCAGTACTTC. Amino acids: CASSGYGQGEETQYF.